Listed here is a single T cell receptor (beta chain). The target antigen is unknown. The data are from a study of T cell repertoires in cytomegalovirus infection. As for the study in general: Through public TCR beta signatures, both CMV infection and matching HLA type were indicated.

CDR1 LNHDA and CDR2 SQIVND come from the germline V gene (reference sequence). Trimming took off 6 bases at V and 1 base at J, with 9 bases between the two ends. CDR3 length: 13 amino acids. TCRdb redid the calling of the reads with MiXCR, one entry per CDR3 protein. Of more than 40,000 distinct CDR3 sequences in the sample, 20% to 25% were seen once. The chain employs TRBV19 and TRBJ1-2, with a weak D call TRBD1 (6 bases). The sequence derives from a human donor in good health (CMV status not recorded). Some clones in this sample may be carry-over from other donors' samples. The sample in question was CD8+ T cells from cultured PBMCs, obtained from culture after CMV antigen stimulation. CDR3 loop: CASRQQGNYGYTF. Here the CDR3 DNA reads TGTGCCAGTAGGCAACAGGGTAACTATGGCTACACCTTC.